The 11 T cell receptor beta chains presented below share a single source sample, sequenced in a study of blood T cells in healthy people across ages. Then a second PCR, running about 6 to 11 cycles, was carried out with a sample-barcoded 5' primer and a J-beta primer mix. TCRdb reprocessed the 5' RACE reads via MiXCR and lists one record per CDR3 protein. The sample has 650,000 to 800,000 distinct CDR3 sequences, around 45% seen once; the top ten hold about 21%. Sequencing used blood. Source of these receptors: a man aged 55-75 years in good health.

There are a few counts of this clonotype. J is TRBJ2-7 and V is TRBV5-1; TRBD1 matches at 10 bases. This CDR3 is built from 15 residues. Germline loops: CDR1 SGHRS, CDR2 YFSETQ. J gave up 3 bases and V 3 bases, and 6 bases lay outside the gene matches. This chain's CDR3 is CASSWTDRGVYEQYF. For the CDR3, the DNA is TGCGCCAGCAGCTGGACGGACAGGGGGGTCTACGAGCAGTACTTC.

This clonotype was seen at least ten times. V and J are TRBV29-1 and TRBJ2-3, with 12 bases that match TRBD2. The length of the CDR3 is 14 residues. Germline V gene data show CDR1 as SQVTM and CDR2 as ANQGSEA. V lost 3 bases, J lost 9 bases, and 7 bases stayed unmatched. In DNA form, the CDR3 reads TGCAGCGTTGACCCTAGCGGGGGGGAATCGACGCAGTATTTT. It translates to CSVDPSGGESTQYF.

The rearrangement uses TRBV29-1 and TRBJ2-1, with TRBD2 as a possible D gene (7 bases). This CDR3 has 15 residues. Trimming shortened V by 7 bases and J by 2 bases, and 18 bases separated the two germline ends. CDR1 and CDR2 from the germline V gene are SQVTM and ANQGSEA. CDR3 sequence: CSANRPGGPYNEQFF. The DNA of the CDR3 is TGCAGCGCCAACCGTCCGGGGGGCCCCTACAATGAGCAGTTCTTC.

The chain links TRBV15 to TRBJ1-2; unclear D gene. V lost 1 base, J lost 0 bases, and 6 bases lay in between. The CDR3 consists of 14 residues. Germline V gives CDR1 LNHNV, CDR2 YYDKDF (reference sequence). CDR3: CATSRGSANYGYTF. As DNA, the CDR3 is TGTGCCACCAGCAGAGGTTCAGCTAACTATGGCTACACCTTC.

The genes are TRBV7-3 and TRBJ2-2, with D maybe TRBD1 (5 bases). The CDR3 has 14 residues. V lost 7 bases and J lost 5, with 14 bases in between. Germline-derived CDR1 and CDR2 are SGHTA and FQGTGA. CDR3 region: CASKGGQGTGELFF. DNA for the CDR3: TGTGCCAGCAAAGGCGGTCAGGGTACCGGGGAGCTGTTTTTT.

As for this clonotype: This may be a read error, as it is one base from a much larger clone. The V and J genes are TRBV27 and TRBJ2-7; TRBD2 aligns across 10 bases. V shed 10 bases and J 4 bases; nucleotides not matched to a gene: 10. The CDR3 extends over 14 amino acids. Germline V gene sequence: CDR1 MNHEY, CDR2 SMNVEV (reference sequence). The CDR3: CANRPSGGDYEQYF. The CDR3, as DNA: TGTGCCAACAGACCCAGCGGGGGGGATTACGAGCAGTACTTC.

The gene calls are TRBV29-1 and TRBJ2-7, with 8 bases aligning to TRBD2. J gave up 0 bases and V 5 bases, and 9 bases lay outside the gene matches. The CDR3 consists of 15 residues. Germline V lookup: CDR1 SQVTM, CDR2 ANQGSEA. CDR3 DNA: TGCAGCGTTATTCCTACTAGCGGATACTCCTACGAGCAGTACTTC. Amino acids: CSVIPTSGYSYEQYF.

This clonotype was seen many times. The rearrangement links TRBV20-1 to TRBJ2-7, with no clear D. The CDR3 spans 13 residues. V gave up 5 bases and J gave up 0 bases, with 11 bases separating them. CDR1 and CDR2 (germline): DFQATT, SNEGSKA (reference sequence). CDR3 in amino acids: CSAPSRNSYEQYF. CDR3 sequence (DNA): TGCAGTGCTCCCAGTAGAAACTCCTACGAGCAGTACTTC.

This clonotype was seen a few times. J is TRBJ2-7 and V is TRBV21-1; the table's D call, TRBD1, was not checked against the DNA. TRBV21-1 is marked as a pseudogene. The CDR3 sequence is 18 residues long. CDR3: CASSKVSPGRISIYEQYF. Here the CDR3 DNA reads TGTGCCAGCAGCAAAGTATCACCGGGCAGAATATCAATCTACGAGCAGTACTTC.

This clonotype showed up just a few times. This chain joins TRBV30 and TRBJ2-5; 8 bases are a match to TRBD1. The J call is in doubt because the DNA end fits TRBJ2-7 better. Germline CDR1 and CDR2: GTSNPN and SVGIG (reference sequence). This CDR3 contains 12 residues. CDR3: CAWSETGVEQYF. The CDR3 bases are TGTGCCTGGAGTGAGACAGGGGTCGAGCAGTACTTC.

The chain carries TRBV4-3 and TRBJ1-2; the D is unclear. The CDR3 sequence is 14 residues long. Trimming cost V 4 bases and J 4 bases, with 13 bases left between them. Germline V gene lookup returns CDR1 LGHNA and CDR2 YSLEER. The CDR3 DNA reads TGCGCCAGCAGCCCACAAGCGGGCGTCTATGGCTACACCTTC. Amino acids: CASSPQAGVYGYTF.